The following is a T cell receptor (beta chain) sequence with its context. The germline gives CDR1 LNHDA, CDR2 SQIVND (reference sequence). This CDR3 has 15 amino acids. V dropped 5 bases and J dropped 6 bases, with 19 bases sitting between them. Method: immunoSEQ multiplex PCR; TCRdb's copy keeps in-frame clones and lacks some. Among 300,000 to 400,000 clones listed, roughly 91% were seen once. The data are from a study of blood T cell repertoires in COVID-19. Study in general: Acute-phase and convalescent COVID-19 samples originated in the United States, Italy and Spain. In each case, the material was cDNA or gDNA derived from T cells, B-cell-depleted T cells, or PBMCs.

This TCR derives from a woman aged 18-29 years who had recovered from COVID-19. What was sequenced was PBMCs or T cells enriched from blood (not recorded which). The rearrangement links TRBV19 to TRBJ1-2; D is unresolved. CDR3 bases: TGTGCCAGTAGTCCTCGCAGATGGAAGCGAGATGGCTACACCTTC. It yields the protein CASSPRRWKRDGYTF. The entire variable domain, with the rest obtained from reference TRBV19 and TRBJ1-2, is as follows: DGGITQSPKYLFRKEGQNVTLSCEQNLNHDAMYWYRQDPGQGLRLIYYSQIVNDFQKGDIAEGYSVSREKKESFPLTVTSAQKNPTAFYLCASSPRRWKRDGYTFGSGTRLTVV.